This T cell receptor (beta chain) is drawn from a study of cytomegalovirus exposure and HLA in healthy donors. Notes on the study in general: In vitro work confirmed that a few CMV-associated chains recognize CMV antigens. Clusters of TCRs from the first cohort tended to co-occur in the 130 or so validation repertoires (as a later analysis found).

Comment on this clone: Its antigen is unidentified.

Generated by immunoSEQ multiplex PCR, the TCRdb table keeps only in-frame clones and is missing some. The sample holds 200,000 to 300,000 clones; 90% are singletons and the top ten take approximately 3%. The CDR3 has 14 amino acids. The J segment lost 2 bases and the V segment lost 7 bases, leaving 8 bases of the junction unmatched. The germline V gene encodes CDR1 SGHRS and CDR2 YFSETQ. Sequencing was done on a sample of PBMCs. The chain uses TRBV5-1 and TRBJ2-7; 8 bases match TRBD2. The source is a woman aged 25 to 45 in good health and CMV-seronegative. CDR3 bases: TGCGCCAGCTCGATAACTAGCGGACCCTACGAGCAGTACTTC. Its protein product is CASSITSGPYEQYF.